A selection of T cell receptor beta chains follows, all from one sample in a study of blood T cell repertoires in COVID-19. The method was immunoSEQ multiplex PCR; TCRdb's version includes in-frame clones alone and lacks a portion of them. Of more than 65,000 clones in the sample, about 80% were seen once. Sequences were obtained from peripheral blood. The receptor source for this set is a human donor in a cohort sampled during active COVID-19. The CDR3 runs from the conserved cysteine through the conserved F or W. D genes are given only for firm matches. The size of a clone is reported for some rows only, either as once, few or many, or as a class for expanded clones.

j_gene | d_gene | v_gene | abundance | CDR3nt | CDR3aa
TRBJ1-1 | TRBD1 | TRBV18 | . | TGTGCCAGCTCACCGCTTGTACAGGGGAGCACTGAAGCTTTCTTT | CASSPLVQGSTEAFF
TRBJ1-5 | . | TRBV6-1 | . | TGTGCCAGCAGTGCCTTGTCGCGGGGTGGCAATCAGCCCCAGCATTTT | CASSALSRGGNQPQHF
TRBJ1-1 | . | TRBV5-1 | few | TGCGCCAGCAGCCCACGAGGGGCGGGGGGGACTGAAGCTTTCTTT | CASSPRGAGGTEAFF
TRBJ2-1 | . | TRBV18 | . | TGTGCCAGCTCACCACTTCCCACTAGCCACCTCGACAGTGAGCAGTTCTTC | CASSPLPTSHLDSEQFF
TRBJ2-3 | . | TRBV7-3 | . | TGTGCCAGCAGCTACGGGGACACAGATACGCAGTATTTT | CASSYGDTDTQYF
TRBJ2-5 | . | TRBV6-5 | . | TGTGCCAGCAGTTACCATGACAGACAAGAGACCCAGTACTTC | CASSYHDRQETQYF
TRBJ1-6 | TRBD1 | TRBV7-2 | few | TGTGCCAGCAGTCGACAGGGAGATAATTCACCCCTCCACTTT | CASSRQGDNSPLHF
TRBJ1-2 | . | TRBV19 | . | TGTGCCAGTAGTCGGGGCAGGGGTTCCTATGGCTACACCTTC | CASSRGRGSYGYTF
TRBJ1-5 | . | TRBV5-6 | . | TGTGCCAGCAGCCTTTTCCTACAGGGATTAGATAGCAATCAGCCCCAGCATTTT | CASSLFLQGLDSNQPQHF
TRBJ2-3 | TRBD2 | TRBV19 | once | TGTGCCAGTAGTGTCAAATCCCTCGTAGCGGGGACAACAGATACGCAGTATTTT | CASSVKSLVAGTTDTQYF
TRBJ1-4 | . | TRBV11-2 | few | TGTGCCAGCAGCTCGACAAGTACTAATGAAAAACTGTTTTTT | CASSSTSTNEKLFF
TRBJ2-1 | TRBD2 | TRBV11-2 | . | TGTGCCAGCAGCTTAGAGGCCAGCGGGGGGGCGGATGAGCAGTTCTTC | CASSLEASGGADEQFF
TRBJ2-5 | TRBD2 | TRBV18 | . | TGTGCCAGCTCACCGGGAGGGGCTGACCAAGAGACCCAGTACTTC | CASSPGGADQETQYF
TRBJ2-7 | . | TRBV10-1 | . | TGCGCCAGCCTCTCTCCCTCGGGAGAGCAGTACTTC | CASLSPSGEQYF
TRBJ2-1 | TRBD1 | TRBV9 | . | TGTGCCAGCAGCCCGCCCGTTGGGACAGGGTCCTTCAATGAGCAGTTCTTC | CASSPPVGTGSFNEQFF
TRBJ1-5 | . | TRBV6-5 | . | TGTGCCAGCAGTTCTGAACAGGGAAGCAATCAGCCCCAGCATTTT | CASSSEQGSNQPQHF
TRBJ1-5 | TRBD1 | TRBV18 | . | TGTGCCAGCTCACCACCTGGACAGGGGGCTAGCAATCAGCCCCAGCATTTT | CASSPPGQGASNQPQHF
TRBJ1-2 | TRBD1 | TRBV14 | . | TGTGCCAGCAGCTCGGGGGGACAGGGCTATGGCTACACCTTC | CASSSGGQGYGYTF
TRBJ1-1 | TRBD1 | TRBV6-5 | . | TGTGCCAGCAGAACAGGGGGCTTGGGGAACACTGAAGCTTTCTTT | CASRTGGLGNTEAFF
TRBJ2-1 | TRBD2 | TRBV4-1 | . | TGCGCCAGCAGGGGGACTAGCAGCCACTACAATGAGCAGTTCTTC | CASRGTSSHYNEQFF
TRBJ1-2 | TRBD1 | TRBV2 | . | TGTGCCAGCAGTGAAGGCAGGGGGCCTTCTAACTATGGCTACACCTTC | CASSEGRGPSNYGYTF
TRBJ2-7 | . | TRBV18 | . | TGTGCCAGCTCACCAGAAGGGGGGGGAGCCTACGAGCAGTACTTC | CASSPEGGGAYEQYF
TRBJ2-1 | . | TRBV9 | . | TGTGCCAGCAGCGTAAGAGAGCGAGGGCGGTACAATGAGCAGTTCTTC | CASSVRERGRYNEQFF
TRBJ2-2 | . | TRBV27 | . | TGTGCCAGCAGCCAAGCTCGGGGCAGGGGATTCGGGGAGCTGTTTTTT | CASSQARGRGFGELFF
TRBJ2-1 | TRBD2 | TRBV15 | once | TGTGCCACCAGCAAAGCCTGGCGGGGGGACCACAATGAGCAGTTCTTC | CATSKAWRGDHNEQFF
TRBJ2-1 | . | TRBV28 | . | TGTGCCAGCAGTTCCACTCCGAATGAGCAGTTCTTC | CASSSTPNEQFF
TRBJ2-5 | . | TRBV5-1 | . | TGCGCCAGCAGCTTGAACGCGGAGGAGACCCAGTACTTC | CASSLNAEETQYF
TRBJ2-3 | TRBD2 | TRBV5-4 | . | TGTGCCAGCAGCGGGGGGACTAGCGGGATTTTGAATACGCAGTATTTT | CASSGGTSGILNTQYF
TRBJ1-5 | . | TRBV24-1 | . | TGTGCCACCAGCCACAGGAGAGATAGCAATCAGCCCCAGCATTTT | CATSHRRDSNQPQHF
TRBJ1-5 | . | TRBV6-6 | . | TGTGCCAGCAGTCGATACCTCGGGGATGTGGATCAGCCCCAGCATTTT | CASSRYLGDVDQPQHF
TRBJ1-2 | . | TRBV28 | . | TGTGCCAGCAGTTTACAGACCTCTCCGGGGGGCTACACCTTC | CASSLQTSPGGYTF
TRBJ2-5 | TRBD1 | TRBV6-5 | . | TGTGCCAGCAGTTATTCTGGGACAGCCCAAGAGACCCAGTACTTC | CASSYSGTAQETQYF
TRBJ2-7 | TRBD1 | TRBV3-1/TRBV3-2 | . | TGTGCCAGCAGACCCGGGACAGGGCCCTACGAGCAGTACTTC | CASRPGTGPYEQYF
TRBJ2-5 | . | TRBV5-1 | few | TGCGCCAGCGCCTTAGGACAGACGCCCCAAGAGACCCAGTACTTC | CASALGQTPQETQYF
TRBJ2-3 | TRBD1 | TRBV19 | . | TGTGCCAGCCAAACAGGGGCTGGAGATACGCAGTATTTT | CASQTGAGDTQYF
TRBJ2-5 | . | TRBV14 | . | TGTGCCAGCAGCCAAGGGTTGAGGGCCCGCGAGACCCAGTACTTC | CASSQGLRARETQYF
TRBJ1-6 | . | TRBV19 | . | TGTGCCAGCCGCGGGAGCAGCCTGTATAATTCACCCCTCCACTTT | CASRGSSLYNSPLHF
TRBJ1-1 | . | TRBV6-5 | . | TGTGCCAGCGTCCTTTTGACGGGGGAAGCTTTCTTT | CASVLLTGEAFF
TRBJ1-4 | TRBD1 | TRBV28 | few | TGTGCCAGCGCTGACAGGGGGGCTGCAACTAATGAAAAACTGTTTTTT | CASADRGAATNEKLFF
TRBJ1-2 | . | TRBV28 | . | TGTGCCAGCTCTCTTGGGGGGTATGGCTACACCTTC | CASSLGGYGYTF
TRBJ2-5 | TRBD1 | TRBV2 | . | TGTGCCAGCAGTGAAGCGGAGGGGACAGGGGTTCAAGAGACCCAGTACTTC | CASSEAEGTGVQETQYF
TRBJ1-5 | TRBD1 | TRBV2 | . | TGTGCCAGCAGTCCCGGGACAGGGAATCAGCCCCAGCATTTT | CASSPGTGNQPQHF
TRBJ2-3 | . | TRBV28 | . | TGTGCCAGCAGCCTGGGACTTAATGGCGGAGATACGCAGTATTTT | CASSLGLNGGDTQYF
TRBJ1-2 | . | TRBV2 | once | TGTGCCAGCTATAGGCAGGCAAGGGGCTACACCTTC | CASYRQARGYTF
TRBJ2-7 | . | TRBV28 | . | TGTGCCAGCAGTTTATCAGGGCTGGGGCAGTACTTC | CASSLSGLGQYF
TRBJ1-2 | . | TRBV28 | . | TGTGCCAGCAGTCCCGGGGGGGATAACTATGGCTACACCTTC | CASSPGGDNYGYTF
TRBJ1-4 | . | TRBV9 | . | TGTGCCAGCAGCGTGGAGGGTCGAGGTGAAAAACTGTTTTTT | CASSVEGRGEKLFF
TRBJ1-1 | . | TRBV19 | once | TGTGCCAGTAGTATAGAAATCCGGACACAGAACACTGAAGCTTTCTTT | CASSIEIRTQNTEAFF
TRBJ2-5 | TRBD2 | TRBV7-8 | once | TGTGCCAGCAGCCCGGGACTAGCGGAAGAGACCCAGTACTTC | CASSPGLAEETQYF
TRBJ2-1 | . | TRBV5-4 | . | TGTGCCAGCAGCTTGGCCGTAACAGGATACAATGAGCAGTTCTTC | CASSLAVTGYNEQFF
TRBJ2-5 | TRBD2 | TRBV3-1/TRBV3-2 | . | TGTGCCAGCAGCCAAGGGGCTAGCGGGGGGGCCGGAGAGACCCAGTACTTC | CASSQGASGGAGETQYF
TRBJ2-6 | TRBD1 | TRBV18 | . | TGTGCCAGCTCACTCCGCGCTACAGGGGCCGGGGCCAACGTCCTGACTTTC | CASSLRATGAGANVLTF
TRBJ2-7 | TRBD2 | TRBV5-1 | . | TGCGCCAGCAGCCTAGCGGGGGAAACGTCTCGCGAGCAGTACTTC | CASSLAGETSREQYF